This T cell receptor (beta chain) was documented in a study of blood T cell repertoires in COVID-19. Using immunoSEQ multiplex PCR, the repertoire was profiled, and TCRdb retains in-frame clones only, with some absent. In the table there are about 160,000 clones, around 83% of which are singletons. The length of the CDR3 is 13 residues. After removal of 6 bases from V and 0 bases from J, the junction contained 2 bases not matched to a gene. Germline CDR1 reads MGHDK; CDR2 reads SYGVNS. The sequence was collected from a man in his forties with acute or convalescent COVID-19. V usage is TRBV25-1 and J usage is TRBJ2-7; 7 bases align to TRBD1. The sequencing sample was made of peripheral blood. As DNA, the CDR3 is TGTGCCAGCAGAGGACAGGCCTCCTACGAGCAGTACTTC. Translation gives CASRGQASYEQYF.